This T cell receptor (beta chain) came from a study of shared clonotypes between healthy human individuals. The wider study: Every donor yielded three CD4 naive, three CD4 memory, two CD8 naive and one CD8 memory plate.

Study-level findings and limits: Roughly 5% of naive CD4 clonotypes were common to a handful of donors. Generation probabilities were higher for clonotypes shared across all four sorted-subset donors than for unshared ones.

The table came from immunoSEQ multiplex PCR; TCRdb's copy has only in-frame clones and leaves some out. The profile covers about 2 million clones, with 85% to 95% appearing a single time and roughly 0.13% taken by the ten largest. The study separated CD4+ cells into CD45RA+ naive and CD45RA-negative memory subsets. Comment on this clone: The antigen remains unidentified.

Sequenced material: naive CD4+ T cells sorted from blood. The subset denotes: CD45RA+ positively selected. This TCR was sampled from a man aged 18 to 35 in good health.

The CDR3 DNA reads as TGCGCCAGCAGCTCGGGGGCCGGGAGGCCTAGCACAGATACGCAGTATTTT. This encodes CASSSGAGRPSTDTQYF. The chain employs TRBV5-1 and TRBJ2-3; tentatively, D is TRBD2 (7 bases). CDR1 and CDR2 from the germline V gene are SGHRS and YFSETQ. The CDR3 runs to 17 residues. V was trimmed by 3 bases and J by 0 bases, leaving 17 bases between them.